This T cell receptor beta chain originates from a study of blood T cell repertoires in COVID-19. This CDR3 region has 15 residues. Germline CDR1 SGDLS, CDR2 YYNGEE. Trimming cost V 4 bases and J 2 bases; bases outside gene matches: 4. Here immunoSEQ multiplex PCR was the method, and the copy in TCRdb shows in-frame clones only, minus some. Here the sample spans 55,000 to 65,000 clones, roughly 90% being singletons. The TCR sequence derives from an older woman with active COVID-19. Sequenced input: peripheral blood. The gene calls are TRBV9 and TRBJ2-2; TRBD2 aligns across 8 bases. CDR3 bases: TGTGCCAGCAGCCAAATAGCGGGAAACACCGGGGAGCTGTTTTTT. It is translated as CASSQIAGNTGELFF.